Below, one TCR beta chain is given with its context. No cognate antigen has been identified for it. Per-nucleotide qualities are absent, and no much larger clonotype sits a single base away. This entry is derived from a study of blood T cell repertoires in COVID-19 (TCRdb year 2020). About the full investigation: Collaborator samples came from the United States, Italy and Spain and covered acute and convalescent phases of COVID-19. The prospective study material was composed of cDNA or gDNA derived from T cells, B-cell-depleted T cells, or PBMCs. Subjects who had been exposed to COVID-19, were actively infected with it, or had recovered from it provided the deeply sampled blood TCRbeta repertoires that made up the dataset. The repertoires were released in a freely available public database intended as a resource for research on the immune response to SARS-CoV-2. Samples came from the ongoing ImmuneRACE study (first 160 participants) plus 1,254 subjects from 6 global collaborators. Sample metadata almost always included a de-identified subject ID, COVID-19 status, age in years and sex. Where HLA class I and class II types were available, the types were taken from metadata supplied by the sample provider, not from assay-based typing. Study-wide conclusions, independent of this receptor: The amount of clinical and demographic metadata varied by source and participant and was provided uncurated.

TCRbeta CDR3 regions were amplified from genomic DNA using the immunoSEQ Assay, a bias-controlled multiplex PCR. Regarding the original processing steps: The number of nucleated cells in each sample was estimated from the amplification of reference gene primers within the assay. Sequence reads were collapsed and filtered to measure the absolute abundance of every unique TCRbeta CDR3 rearrangement. Productive Simpson clonality was computed per sample as the square root of Simpson's diversity index over productive rearrangements. TCRdb's version of the immuneACCESS table is confined to in-frame rearrangements and falls short of the full clone set. An unresolved V gene accounts for under half of the shortfall where checked; the remainder is of unknown origin. The V and J calls and clone size come from that table; D and trimming were worked out from the DNA. The sample table lists hundreds of thousands of clones, roughly 85% of them with a count of one. The ten largest clones take up 4.8% of the sample.

Participants in the prospective study were aged roughly 18 to 100 years, lived in some 24 United States geographic areas, and enrolled through a virtual design. Cohort assignment in the prospective study relied on participant-reported clinical history from a screening survey and a study questionnaire. Exposed participants had been in contact with someone with a PCR-confirmed or clinician-diagnosed COVID-19 case within 2 weeks of study entry. In the prospective study, mobile phlebotomists collected whole blood, serum and a nasopharyngeal or oropharyngeal swab from each participant. Additional blood draws and questionnaires over an approximately two-month period could optionally be provided by prospective study participants. Prospective study blood samples were shipped either frozen or at room temperature before DNA extraction. V is trimmed back by 1 base and J by 6 bases, and the junction contains 4 bases that no gene match accounts for. According to the germline V gene (reference sequence), CDR1 reads LNHDA and CDR2 reads SQIVND. The CDR3, from cysteine to phenylalanine, totals 15 residues. The read is trimmed to its CDR3 DNA, 45 bases read in frame from base 1.

The chain links TRBV19 with TRBJ2-2; 8 junctional bases match TRBD2. The sample taken for sequencing was PBMCs or T cells enriched from blood (not recorded which). The TCR sequence derives from a woman aged 45 to 65 who had been exposed to COVID-19. The CDR3 has the sequence CASSIGAGAAGELFF. The sequenced DNA: TGTGCCAGTAGTATAGGAGCGGGGGCAGCCGGGGAGCTGTTTTTT.